This note documents a single TCR beta chain sequence. From germline, CDR1 is SNHLY and CDR2 FYNNEI. Trimming removed 6 bases from V and 7 bases from J, with 18 bases in between. The CDR3 sequence is 15 residues long. The data were taken from a study of OX40 agonist ivuxolimab in advanced cancers. On the study more broadly: Patients received ivuxolimab, an intravenous treatment, every 2 weeks at 0.01 to 10 mg/kg.

Clones were read by immunoSEQ multiplex PCR, and TCRdb kept only the in-frame ones, dropping some. The sample lists more than 50,000 clones; approximately 92% were seen once. This material consisted of CD4+ or CD8+ T cells sorted from blood, taken in a trial of the OX40 agonist ivuxolimab. The chain couples TRBV2 to TRBJ1-4; D possibly corresponds to TRBD1 (5 bases). This TCR derives from an adult with an advanced solid tumor such as melanoma, head and neck, liver or kidney cancer. The CDR3 region has the DNA TGTGCCAGCAGCGGCGGGACTATCTTCACTGAAAAACTGTTTTTT. This translates into CASSGGTIFTEKLFF.